This TCR beta chain was sequenced in a study of blood T cell repertoires in COVID-19. On the study more broadly: Donors in the United States, Italy and Spain gave samples during acute or convalescent COVID-19.

Methods used by the authors: Amplification of reference gene primers provided the estimated nucleated cell counts. Generated by immunoSEQ multiplex PCR, the TCRdb table keeps only in-frame clones and is missing some. The D gene and trimming were derived from the DNA, and the V and J assignments and clone size from that table. This table holds 98,000 or so clones, about 89% found once. Sequencing was performed on peripheral blood. This clonotype was obtained from a man aged 50 to 60 with acute or convalescent COVID-19.

The CDR3 DNA reads as TGTGCCAGCAGTTACGGGCAGGGGGATCAGCCCCAGCATTTT. Its translation: CASSYGQGDQPQHF. The chain has TRBV6-2 or TRBV6-3 and TRBJ1-5, with 7 nucleotides matching TRBD1. The V and J ends lost 2 bases and 5 bases, in that order; junction bases with no gene match: 3. Germline values: CDR1 MNHEY, CDR2 SVGEGT. The CDR3 has 14 residues.